The 11 T cell receptor beta chains listed next were all sequenced from one sample in a study of cytomegalovirus exposure and HLA in healthy donors (dated by TCRdb to 2015 to 2018). Libraries were made using the immunoSEQ multiplex PCR assay. For the multiplex PCR, a mixture combining 60 forward primers for TCR Vbeta segments and 13 reverse primers for TCR Jbeta segments was used. Sourced from immuneACCESS, this table was stored by TCRdb with only in-frame sequences that have V and J called. A share of the clones is absent; for the studies checked, an unresolved V gene accounts for under half, and the remainder has no known explanation. Present in this sample are around 170,000 clones, around three quarters of which were seen just once. The ten largest clonotypes hold under 3% of the sample. Sequences were obtained from PBMCs. The origin of the receptors is a woman in her thirties in good health and CMV-seropositive.

A single count supports this clone. The chain joins TRBV2 to TRBJ1-2; 9 bases match TRBD1. The CDR3 is 14 amino acids. Germline CDR1 reads SNHLY; CDR2 reads FYNNEI. Trimming took 5 bases from V and 2 from J; bases not matched to a gene: 3. The CDR3 region has the DNA TGTGCCAGCAGTTACGGGACAGGGAACTATGGCTACACCTTC. It is translated as CASSYGTGNYGYTF.

The V and J genes are TRBV14 and TRBJ2-5, with TRBD2 matching 7 bases. The J call may be wrong; the DNA end is better matched by TRBJ2-7. CDR1 and CDR2 from the germline V gene are SGHDN and FVKESK. CDR3 length: 14 amino acids. The CDR3 coding sequence is TGTGCCAGCAGCCAAGGTGGGAGGGGCTACGAGCAGTACTTC. Amino acids: CASSQGGRGYEQYF.

The chain joins TRBV10-1 to TRBJ2-3; TRBD2 aligns across 11 bases. Germline CDR1 WNHNN, CDR2 SYGVQD (reference sequence). This CDR3 comprises 15 residues. With 7 bases clipped from V and 1 base from J, the junction kept 4 bases outside the gene matches. The CDR3 sequence is CASTQLAGGTDTQYF. In DNA, the CDR3 is TGCGCCAGCACCCAACTAGCGGGGGGCACAGATACGCAGTATTTT.

J is TRBJ2-7 and V is TRBV6-1; 9 positions agree with TRBD1. Germline CDR1 reads MNHNS; CDR2 reads SASEGT. The CDR3 is made up of 17 amino acids. Trimming at V came to 0 bases and at J to 0 bases, leaving 6 bases not matched to a gene. CDR3 nucleotides: TGTGCCAGCAGTGAAGCGGGTTGGACAGGGGTCTCCTACGAGCAGTACTTC. Translating gives CASSEAGWTGVSYEQYF.

The chain joins TRBV28 to TRBJ2-5; the D gene is possibly TRBD2 (6 bases). The CDR3 totals 14 residues. Germline CDR1 and CDR2: MDHEN and SYDVKM. V lost 3 bases to trimming and J lost 5 bases, with 13 bases between them. The CDR3 region is CASSFAGGRETQYF. The DNA of the CDR3 is TGTGCCAGCAGTTTCGCCGGGGGTAGGGAGACCCAGTACTTC.

This chain links TRBV7-9 with TRBJ2-5, with TRBD2 matching 9 bases. The CDR3 loop spans 16 amino acids. With V trimmed by 7 bases and J by 6 bases, 15 bases remained unmatched. From germline, CDR1 is SEHNR and CDR2 FQNEAQ (reference sequence). This chain's CDR3 is CASTPGGGGVRQTQYF. CDR3 DNA: TGTGCCAGCACCCCGGGCGGGGGGGGCGTCCGTCAGACCCAGTACTTC.

The V and J genes are TRBV28 and TRBJ1-6, with a possible D match to TRBD1 (6 bases). Per the germline V gene, CDR1 is MDHEN and CDR2 is SYDVKM. This CDR3 region has 15 residues. V was shortened by 2 bases and J by 8 bases, with 13 bases between the two germline ends. CDR3 loop: CASSLVARGDSPLHF. As DNA, the CDR3 is TGTGCCAGCAGTTTAGTCGCCAGGGGAGATTCACCCCTCCACTTT.

The chain couples TRBV18 to TRBJ2-2, with D possibly matching TRBD2 (5 bases). The CDR3 is 15 residues long. Germline V gene data show CDR1 as KGHSH and CDR2 as LQKENI. V lost 3 bases and J lost 0, with 8 bases in between. CDR3 sequence (DNA): TGTGCCAGCTCACCCATACTAGCGAACACCGGGGAGCTGTTTTTT. Amino acid sequence: CASSPILANTGELFF.

This clone was counted between two and nine times. The V call is TRBV4-1, the J call TRBJ1-2; D uncertain. The germline V gene encodes CDR1 MGHRA and CDR2 YSYEKL. The CDR3 consists of 14 residues. Trimming stripped 2 bases from V and 6 bases from J, with 13 bases between. CDR3 residues: CASSQLREADGYTF. The CDR3, as DNA: TGCGCCAGCAGCCAATTGCGAGAAGCTGATGGCTACACCTTC.

The chain combines TRBV4-1 with TRBJ1-2, with D unresolved. The CDR3 loop spans 11 amino acids. From germline, CDR1 is MGHRA and CDR2 YSYEKL. Between the trimmed V and J ends, which lost 5 bases and 8 bases, there was a span of 9 bases. DNA of the CDR3: TGCGCCAGCAGCTCCGCGCGGGGCTACACCTTC. Its protein is CASSSARGYTF.

V and J are TRBV30 and TRBJ2-4; possibly TRBD1 for D (6 bases). The CDR3 is 15 residues long. Trimming stripped 2 bases from V and 6 bases from J, with 17 bases between. Germline values: CDR1 GTSNPN, CDR2 SVGIG (reference sequence). This CDR3 is CAWSTGQGMGNIQYF. Here the CDR3 DNA reads TGTGCCTGGAGTACCGGGCAGGGGATGGGAAACATTCAGTACTTC.